The present T cell receptor beta chain was sequenced within a study of human T cells and chemical hapten exposure. Findings and limits, study-wide: Once DPC sensitization occurred, TCRs above 1 in 1000 frequency showed no change. Counts of TCRs expanded at PT1 correlated positively with patch test score.

From the RACE reads, TCRdb called clonotypes with MiXCR, one entry per CDR3 protein. The sample shows over 300,000 distinct CDR3 sequences, roughly 5% of them seen only once. Indicated time point: pre-sensitization, week 0. Treatment in this sample: therapeutic diphenylcyclopropenone sensitization with weekly scalp DPC. Each donor was an alopecia patient between 18 and 70 years of age who qualified for DPC. The study extracted total RNA from unfractionated whole blood. Germline CDR1 is DFQATT and CDR2 is SNEGSKA (reference sequence). The V end was cut by 1 base, the J end by 3 bases, with 16 bases between. This CDR3 comprises 16 residues. In the case of this clonotype: Its antigen remains unidentified.

This receptor was taken from a woman in her 50s with alopecia areata. Some clones in this sample may be carry-over from other donors' samples. J is TRBJ2-1 and V is TRBV20-1, with D possibly TRBD2 on 8 matching bases. Sequences were derived from whole blood, sampled in connection with sensitization to the hapten diphenylcyclopropenone (DPC). CDR3 coding DNA: TGCAGTGCTAGAGCATCGGGAGGGGGCCGCTACAATGAGCAGTTCTTC. This encodes CSARASGGGRYNEQFF.